This T cell receptor (beta chain) stems from a study of shared clonotypes between healthy human individuals. Assay used: immunoSEQ multiplex PCR; TCRdb lists only in-frame clones, some missing. The repertoire consists of 2 million to 2.5 million clones, with approximately 95% occurring once and the leading ten covering approximately 0.4%. Study-wide findings and caveats: What limited the represented genetic and exposure-history diversity was the small number of donors.

The CDR3 contains 17 residues. Germline CDR1 is SGDLS and CDR2 is YYNGEE. Trimming removed 0 bases from V and 0 bases from J, with 10 bases in between. For this clone: Its specificity is not known.

The sample comprised naive CD4+ T cells from PBMCs. Sample subset: CD45RA+ positively selected. The origin of this receptor is a man between 18 and 29 years old in good health. Some clones in this sample may be carry-over from other donors' samples. V usage is TRBV9 and J usage is TRBJ2-6; D unresolved. The CDR3 nucleotides are TGTGCCAGCAGCGTAGGCGTCGGAATCTCTGGGGCCAACGTCCTGACTTTC. It encodes CASSVGVGISGANVLTF.